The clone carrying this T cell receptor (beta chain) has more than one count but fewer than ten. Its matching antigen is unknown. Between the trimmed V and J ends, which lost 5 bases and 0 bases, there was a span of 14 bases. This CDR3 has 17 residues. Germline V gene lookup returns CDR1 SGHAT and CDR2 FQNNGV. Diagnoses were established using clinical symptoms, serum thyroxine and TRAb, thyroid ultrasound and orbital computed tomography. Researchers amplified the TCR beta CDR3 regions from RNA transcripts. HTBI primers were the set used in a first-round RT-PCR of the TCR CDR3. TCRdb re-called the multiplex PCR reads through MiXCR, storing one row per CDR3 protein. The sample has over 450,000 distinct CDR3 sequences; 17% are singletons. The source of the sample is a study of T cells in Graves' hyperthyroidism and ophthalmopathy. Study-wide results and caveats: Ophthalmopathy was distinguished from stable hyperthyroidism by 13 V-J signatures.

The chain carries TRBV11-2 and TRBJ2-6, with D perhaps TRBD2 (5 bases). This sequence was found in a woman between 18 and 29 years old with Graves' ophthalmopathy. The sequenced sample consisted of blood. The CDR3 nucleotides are TGTGCCAGCAGCCCCTTTGGGAGTCGCTCTGGGGCCAACGTCCTGACTTTC. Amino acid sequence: CASSPFGSRSGANVLTF.